What follows describes a single TCR beta chain. This sample is drawn from a study of T cell changes during pregnancy in multiple sclerosis. Profiling relied on immunoSEQ multiplex PCR, and the TCRdb table lists in-frame clones only, not all of them. The sample holds tens of thousands of clones, approximately 91% seen once. V trimming: 3 bases; J trimming: 0 bases; junction bases outside the gene matches: 8. CDR1 GTSNPN and CDR2 SVGIG come from the germline V gene (reference sequence). This CDR3 region has 17 residues. This TCR was sampled from a female donor with multiple sclerosis, enrolled in a pregnancy study. The chain employs TRBV30 and TRBJ2-2; 9 bases fit TRBD1. The source material was peripheral blood, sampled after pregnancy. CDR3 loop: CAWSPRQGVSNTGELFF. CDR3 sequence (DNA): TGTGCCTGGAGCCCCCGACAGGGGGTATCGAACACCGGGGAGCTGTTTTTT.